This T cell receptor (beta chain) derives from a study of shared clonotypes between healthy human individuals. The study, taken as a whole, reports: Clonotype sharing among donors likely depends on sequencing depth. Apart from blood, nothing was sampled; tissue repertoires likely differ.

The healthy adult donors were HIV-negative and reported no recent acute infections or vaccinations. With regard to this clone: The antigen remains undetermined.

Once extracted for a subset, genomic DNA was divided evenly among several immunoSEQ plates. Generated by immunoSEQ multiplex PCR, the TCRdb table keeps only in-frame clones and is missing some. The repertoire consists of 950,000 to 1,100,000 clones, with 75% to 80% occurring once and the leading ten covering 0.6% to 0.7%. V dropped 1 base and J dropped 0 bases, with 10 bases sitting between them. CDR1 and CDR2 from the germline V gene are SGHTA and FQGNSA. This CDR3 spans 15 amino acids. This receptor was obtained from a man aged 18-30 years in good health. Some clones in this sample may be carry-over from other donors' samples. This chain connects TRBV7-2 to TRBJ2-7; D is unclear. Sequenced input: memory CD4+ T cells from PBMCs. Subset defined: CD45RA-negative fraction. The CDR3 sequence: CASSLGGSNSYEQYF. DNA of the CDR3: TGTGCCAGCAGCTTAGGAGGTTCTAACTCCTACGAGCAGTACTTC.